The rows below give T cell receptor beta chains drawn from one sample of a study of T cell responses to AZD1222 COVID-19 vaccine. Measured with immunoSEQ multiplex PCR; TCRdb has only the in-frame clones, and not every one. The sample shows roughly 110,000 clones, approximately 86% of them seen only once. The material was peripheral blood, obtained on day 0 of AZD1222 vaccination. The receptors were gathered from an adult in good health. Both conserved end residues are part of each CDR3. The D gene is left open where the match is weak. The size of a clone is reported for some rows only, either as once, few or many, or as a class for expanded clones.

v_call: TRBV7-6; clone_size: NA; d_call: TRBD1; j_call: TRBJ1-5; cdr3_nt: TGTGCCAGCAGCGCCTCCAGGGGGCACGGTCAGCCCCAGCATTTT; cdr3_aa: CASSASRGHGQPQHF
v_call: TRBV20-1; clone_size: once; d_call: NA; j_call: TRBJ2-1; cdr3_nt: TGCAGTGCTAGAAAAGAAAAGGAGCAGTTCTTC; cdr3_aa: CSARKEKEQFF
v_call: TRBV28; clone_size: NA; d_call: NA; j_call: TRBJ1-6; cdr3_nt: TGTGCCAGCAAAAGGCGGGCCTCCTATAATTCACCCCTCCACTTT; cdr3_aa: CASKRRASYNSPLHF
v_call: TRBV5-1; clone_size: once; d_call: NA; j_call: TRBJ2-2; cdr3_nt: TGCGCCAGCAGCACAGGGACCTCGAACACCGGGGAGCTGTTTTTT; cdr3_aa: CASSTGTSNTGELFF
v_call: TRBV12-3/TRBV12-4; clone_size: NA; d_call: NA; j_call: TRBJ1-2; cdr3_nt: TGTGCCAGCAGATTAAACGGTGGCTACACCTTC; cdr3_aa: CASRLNGGYTF
v_call: TRBV19; clone_size: NA; d_call: TRBD2; j_call: TRBJ2-2; cdr3_nt: TGTGCCAGTAGTGTGACTAGCGGGAGAGGCACCGGGGAGCTGTTTTTT; cdr3_aa: CASSVTSGRGTGELFF
v_call: TRBV19; clone_size: NA; d_call: TRBD1; j_call: TRBJ1-2; cdr3_nt: TGTGCCAGTAGAAGACAGGGGGACGGCTACACCTTC; cdr3_aa: CASRRQGDGYTF
v_call: TRBV9; clone_size: NA; d_call: TRBD1; j_call: TRBJ1-3; cdr3_nt: TGTGCCAGCAGCGTATCGACAGGGTGGGGAAACACCATATATTTT; cdr3_aa: CASSVSTGWGNTIYF
v_call: TRBV13; clone_size: NA; d_call: NA; j_call: TRBJ1-1; cdr3_nt: TGTGCCAGCAGCTTTTCGACTGAAGCTTTCTTT; cdr3_aa: CASSFSTEAFF
v_call: TRBV12-3/TRBV12-4; clone_size: NA; d_call: TRBD2; j_call: TRBJ2-3; cdr3_nt: TGTGCCGCCGCTAGCGGGACAGATACGCAGTATTTT; cdr3_aa: CAAASGTDTQYF
v_call: TRBV4-3; clone_size: NA; d_call: TRBD2; j_call: TRBJ2-3; cdr3_nt: TGCGCCAGCAGCCAGGGGGAGGGCGGTACGCAGTATTTT; cdr3_aa: CASSQGEGGTQYF
v_call: TRBV29-1; clone_size: NA; d_call: NA; j_call: TRBJ2-7; cdr3_nt: TGCAGCGTTGAAGGGCGAGGTATCCGGGGGCCTTACGAGCAGTACTTC; cdr3_aa: CSVEGRGIRGPYEQYF
v_call: TRBV3-1/TRBV3-2; clone_size: NA; d_call: NA; j_call: TRBJ1-2; cdr3_nt: TGTGCCAGCAGCCAAGAAGAGTCCTGGACTCAAGGCTACACCTTC; cdr3_aa: CASSQEESWTQGYTF
v_call: TRBV27; clone_size: NA; d_call: NA; j_call: TRBJ1-2; cdr3_nt: TGTGCCAGCAGTTTCCGCATATCGACGGTCCGTAACTATGGCTACACCTTC; cdr3_aa: CASSFRISTVRNYGYTF
v_call: TRBV3-1/TRBV3-2; clone_size: NA; d_call: TRBD2; j_call: TRBJ2-2; cdr3_nt: TGTGCCAGCAGCCTGGGACTAGCGGGGGTTGAGCTGTTTTTT; cdr3_aa: CASSLGLAGVELFF
v_call: TRBV20-1; clone_size: NA; d_call: TRBD1; j_call: TRBJ1-2; cdr3_nt: TGCAGTGCTAGTGTGTCTGGACAGGTCGGATATGGCTACACCTTC; cdr3_aa: CSASVSGQVGYGYTF
v_call: TRBV24-1; clone_size: once; d_call: NA; j_call: TRBJ1-1; cdr3_nt: TGTGCCACCAGTGATGGGACGGGGGATAGAGCTTTCTTT; cdr3_aa: CATSDGTGDRAFF
v_call: TRBV27; clone_size: NA; d_call: TRBD1; j_call: TRBJ1-4; cdr3_nt: TGTGCCAGCAGTTTAACCCCCAACAGGGGAACTAATGAAAAACTGTTTTTT; cdr3_aa: CASSLTPNRGTNEKLFF
v_call: TRBV6-6; clone_size: NA; d_call: TRBD2; j_call: TRBJ2-7; cdr3_nt: TGTGCCAGCAGTTACGGGACTAGCGACGGGAACGAGCAGTACTTC; cdr3_aa: CASSYGTSDGNEQYF
v_call: TRBV5-1; clone_size: NA; d_call: NA; j_call: TRBJ2-5; cdr3_nt: TGCGCCAGCAGCTTGGCGTCGGGGGAAGAGACCCAGTACTTC; cdr3_aa: CASSLASGEETQYF
v_call: TRBV9; clone_size: NA; d_call: NA; j_call: TRBJ1-3; cdr3_nt: TGTGCCAGCAGCTTTACAGTCTCTGGAAACACCATATATTTT; cdr3_aa: CASSFTVSGNTIYF
v_call: TRBV2; clone_size: NA; d_call: TRBD2; j_call: TRBJ2-1; cdr3_nt: TGTGCCAGCGGGACCAGCGGGGGGGCCTTGGGTGAGCAGTTCTTC; cdr3_aa: CASGTSGGALGEQFF
v_call: TRBV30; clone_size: NA; d_call: NA; j_call: TRBJ2-7; cdr3_nt: TGTGCCGGGAAGACAGACTACGAGCAGTACTTC; cdr3_aa: CAGKTDYEQYF
v_call: TRBV7-8; clone_size: NA; d_call: TRBD2; j_call: TRBJ2-1; cdr3_nt: TGTGCCAGCAGCTTTGACCAGCGGGGGTTTAATGAGCAGTTCTTC; cdr3_aa: CASSFDQRGFNEQFF
v_call: TRBV4-3; clone_size: once; d_call: NA; j_call: TRBJ1-2; cdr3_nt: TGCGCCAGCAGCCAAATTAAGGTCAGGACAGACTATGGCTACACCTTC; cdr3_aa: CASSQIKVRTDYGYTF
v_call: TRBV9; clone_size: NA; d_call: NA; j_call: TRBJ2-3; cdr3_nt: TGTGCCAGCAGCGTAGTTCCTCTCGGGTCGGATACGCAGTATTTT; cdr3_aa: CASSVVPLGSDTQYF
v_call: TRBV23-1; clone_size: NA; d_call: NA; j_call: TRBJ2-4; cdr3_nt: TGCGCCAGCAGTCAATCGTCTGTAGCCAAAAACATTCAGTACTTC; cdr3_aa: CASSQSSVAKNIQYF
v_call: TRBV21-1; clone_size: NA; d_call: NA; j_call: TRBJ1-2; cdr3_nt: TGTGCCAGCAACCCCCCCGACAGGGTCAGCTATGGCTACACCTTC; cdr3_aa: CASNPPDRVSYGYTF
v_call: TRBV27; clone_size: NA; d_call: NA; j_call: TRBJ2-7; cdr3_nt: TGTGCCAGCAGTTTAAGTGGGGCCGATTCTCTACGAGAGCAGTACTTC; cdr3_aa: CASSLSGADSLREQYF
v_call: TRBV18; clone_size: NA; d_call: TRBD2; j_call: TRBJ2-1; cdr3_nt: TGTGCCAGCTCACCGGCGCGGGAGACCTACAATGAGCAGTTCTTC; cdr3_aa: CASSPARETYNEQFF
v_call: TRBV12-3/TRBV12-4; clone_size: NA; d_call: NA; j_call: TRBJ1-2; cdr3_nt: TGTGCCAGCACCTCTGACAGTCCTTATGGCTACACCTTC; cdr3_aa: CASTSDSPYGYTF
v_call: TRBV7-2; clone_size: NA; d_call: NA; j_call: TRBJ1-5; cdr3_nt: TGTGCCAGCAGCGAGCAGGGACTTAGCAATCAGCCCCAGCATTTT; cdr3_aa: CASSEQGLSNQPQHF
v_call: TRBV3-1/TRBV3-2; clone_size: NA; d_call: NA; j_call: TRBJ1-2; cdr3_nt: TGTGCCAGCGGACGCCCCGGGATGGAACCCTATGGCTACACCTTC; cdr3_aa: CASGRPGMEPYGYTF
v_call: TRBV7-9; clone_size: NA; d_call: NA; j_call: TRBJ1-1; cdr3_nt: TGTGCCAGCAGCTTAGGGACAGATGAAGCTTTCTTT; cdr3_aa: CASSLGTDEAFF
v_call: TRBV15; clone_size: once; d_call: NA; j_call: TRBJ2-1; cdr3_nt: TGTGCCACCAGAGACTGGGATTACAATGAGCAGTTCTTC; cdr3_aa: CATRDWDYNEQFF
v_call: TRBV19; clone_size: NA; d_call: NA; j_call: TRBJ2-1; cdr3_nt: TGTGCCAGTAGTACCCGTCCTGTGGCACGGTCCTACAATGAGCAGTTCTTC; cdr3_aa: CASSTRPVARSYNEQFF
v_call: TRBV27; clone_size: NA; d_call: NA; j_call: TRBJ2-2; cdr3_nt: TGTGCCAGCAGTTTATTTAGGGCTCTCACCGGGGAGCTGTTTTTT; cdr3_aa: CASSLFRALTGELFF
v_call: TRBV7-2; clone_size: few; d_call: NA; j_call: TRBJ1-3; cdr3_nt: TGTGCCAGCAGCTTGGGGTACTCTGGAAACACCATATATTTT; cdr3_aa: CASSLGYSGNTIYF
v_call: TRBV19; clone_size: NA; d_call: TRBD1; j_call: TRBJ1-1; cdr3_nt: TGTGCCAGTAGTACGAAGATTCGGACAGGGGAAAACACTGAAGCTTTCTTT; cdr3_aa: CASSTKIRTGENTEAFF
v_call: TRBV7-9; clone_size: NA; d_call: TRBD2; j_call: TRBJ2-5; cdr3_nt: TGTGCCAGCAGCTTTAATCCGGGAGGGAGGTACCAAGAGACCCAGTACTTC; cdr3_aa: CASSFNPGGRYQETQYF
v_call: TRBV6-5; clone_size: NA; d_call: NA; j_call: TRBJ1-2; cdr3_nt: TGTGCCAGCAGGTCCGAGCAGGGCTTCGTTGGCTACACCTTC; cdr3_aa: CASRSEQGFVGYTF
v_call: TRBV6-5; clone_size: NA; d_call: TRBD1; j_call: TRBJ1-1; cdr3_nt: TGTGCCAGCAGAACAACAGGGGGCGAAGCTTTCTTT; cdr3_aa: CASRTTGGEAFF
v_call: TRBV7-3; clone_size: NA; d_call: NA; j_call: TRBJ2-5; cdr3_nt: TGTGCCAGCAGCCCAAGGAGGGGGCAAGAGACCCAGTACTTC; cdr3_aa: CASSPRRGQETQYF
v_call: TRBV19; clone_size: NA; d_call: NA; j_call: TRBJ2-3; cdr3_nt: TGTGCCAGTAGTGGTGGGGGCCTCAATACGCAGTATTTT; cdr3_aa: CASSGGGLNTQYF
v_call: TRBV7-3; clone_size: NA; d_call: NA; j_call: TRBJ2-6; cdr3_nt: TGTGCCAGCAGCACGGGCTCTGGGGCCAACGTCCTGACTTTC; cdr3_aa: CASSTGSGANVLTF
v_call: TRBV27; clone_size: NA; d_call: NA; j_call: TRBJ2-2; cdr3_nt: TGTGCCAGCAGTTTATCGCCGACTAGTTTCTCGCCCGGGGAGCTGTTTTTT; cdr3_aa: CASSLSPTSFSPGELFF
v_call: TRBV15; clone_size: NA; d_call: TRBD1; j_call: TRBJ2-7; cdr3_nt: TGTGCCACCAGCAGAGATGACTCGAGACAGGGAACCTACGAGCAGTACTTC; cdr3_aa: CATSRDDSRQGTYEQYF
v_call: TRBV12-5; clone_size: NA; d_call: TRBD2; j_call: TRBJ2-2; cdr3_nt: TGTGCTAGTGGTCAACGGGGGGCGAACACCGGGGAGCTGTTTTTT; cdr3_aa: CASGQRGANTGELFF
v_call: TRBV2; clone_size: NA; d_call: NA; j_call: TRBJ1-2; cdr3_nt: TGTGCCAGCAGTGGCCTAAGACAGAGAGGCGGCTACACCTTC; cdr3_aa: CASSGLRQRGGYTF